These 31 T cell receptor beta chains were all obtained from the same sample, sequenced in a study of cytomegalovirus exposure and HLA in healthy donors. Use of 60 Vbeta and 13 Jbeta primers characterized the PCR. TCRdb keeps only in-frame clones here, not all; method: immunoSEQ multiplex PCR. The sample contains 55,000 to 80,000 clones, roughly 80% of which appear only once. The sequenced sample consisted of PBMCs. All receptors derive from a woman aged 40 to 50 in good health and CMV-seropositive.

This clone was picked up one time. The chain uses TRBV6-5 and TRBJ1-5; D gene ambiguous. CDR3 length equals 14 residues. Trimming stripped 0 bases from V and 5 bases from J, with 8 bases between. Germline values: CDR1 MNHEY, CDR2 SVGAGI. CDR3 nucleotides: TGTGCCAGCAGTTACTCGAGAGGAGATCAGCCCCAGCATTTT. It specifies CASSYSRGDQPQHF.

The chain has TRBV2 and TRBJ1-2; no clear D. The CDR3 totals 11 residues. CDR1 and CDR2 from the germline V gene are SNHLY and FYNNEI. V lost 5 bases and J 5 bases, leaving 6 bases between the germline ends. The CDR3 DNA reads TGTGCCAGCAGTCCCCGGTATGGCTACACCTTC. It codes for CASSPRYGYTF.

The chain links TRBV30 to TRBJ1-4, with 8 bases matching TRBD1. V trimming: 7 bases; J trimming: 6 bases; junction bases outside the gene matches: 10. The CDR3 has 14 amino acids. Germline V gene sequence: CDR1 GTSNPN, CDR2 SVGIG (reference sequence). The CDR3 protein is CASNPGQGYEKLFF. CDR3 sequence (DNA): TGTGCCTCCAACCCCGGACAGGGTTATGAAAAACTGTTTTTT.

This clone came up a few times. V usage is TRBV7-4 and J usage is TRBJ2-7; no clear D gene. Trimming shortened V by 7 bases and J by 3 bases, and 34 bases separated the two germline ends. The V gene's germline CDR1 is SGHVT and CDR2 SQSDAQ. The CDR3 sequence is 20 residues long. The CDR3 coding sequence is TGTGCCAGCACCGATCACCGCAATTGGGCCACCATGGAAGATTTCTACGAGCAGTACTTC. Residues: CASTDHRNWATMEDFYEQYF.

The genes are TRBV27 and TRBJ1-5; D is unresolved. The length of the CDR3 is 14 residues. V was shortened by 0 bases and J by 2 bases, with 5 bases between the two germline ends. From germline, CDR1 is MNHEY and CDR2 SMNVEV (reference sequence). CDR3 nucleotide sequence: TGTGCCAGCAGTTTATCCCTAGGCAATCAGCCCCAGCATTTT. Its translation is CASSLSLGNQPQHF.

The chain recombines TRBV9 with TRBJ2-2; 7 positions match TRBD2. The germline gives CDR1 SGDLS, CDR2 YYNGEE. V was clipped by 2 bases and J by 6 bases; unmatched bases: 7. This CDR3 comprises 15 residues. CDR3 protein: CASSVRTSGAGELFF. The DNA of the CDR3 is TGTGCCAGCAGCGTTAGGACTAGTGGAGCCGGGGAGCTGTTTTTT.

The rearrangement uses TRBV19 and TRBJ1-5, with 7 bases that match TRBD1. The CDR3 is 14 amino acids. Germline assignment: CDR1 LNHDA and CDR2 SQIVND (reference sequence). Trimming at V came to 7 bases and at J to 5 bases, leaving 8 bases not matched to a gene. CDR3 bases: TGTGCCAGTACCTCGGGACAGATGGATCAGCCCCAGCATTTT. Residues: CASTSGQMDQPQHF.

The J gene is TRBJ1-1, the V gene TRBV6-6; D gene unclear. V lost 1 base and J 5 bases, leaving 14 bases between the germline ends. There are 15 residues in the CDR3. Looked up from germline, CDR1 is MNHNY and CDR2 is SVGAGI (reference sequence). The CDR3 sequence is CASSYFVGSGTEAFF. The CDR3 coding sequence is TGTGCCAGCAGTTACTTTGTAGGGTCGGGGACTGAAGCTTTCTTT.

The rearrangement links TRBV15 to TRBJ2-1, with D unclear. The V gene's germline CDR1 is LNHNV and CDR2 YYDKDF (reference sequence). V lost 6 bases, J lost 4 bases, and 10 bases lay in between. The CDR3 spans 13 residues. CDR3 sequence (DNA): TGTGCCACCAGTATATCGGAGTACAATGAGCAGTTCTTC. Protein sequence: CATSISEYNEQFF.

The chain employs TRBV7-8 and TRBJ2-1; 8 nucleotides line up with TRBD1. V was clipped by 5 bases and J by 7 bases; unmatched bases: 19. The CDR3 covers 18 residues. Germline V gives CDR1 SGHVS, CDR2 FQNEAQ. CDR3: CASSGGALGTGARNEQFF. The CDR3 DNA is TGTGCCAGCAGCGGAGGGGCCCTTGGGACAGGTGCGAGAAATGAGCAGTTCTTC.

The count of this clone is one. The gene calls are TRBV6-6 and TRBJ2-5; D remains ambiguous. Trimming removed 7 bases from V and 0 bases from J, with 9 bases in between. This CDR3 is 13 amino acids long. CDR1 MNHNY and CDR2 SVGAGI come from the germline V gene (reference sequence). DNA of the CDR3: TGTGCCAGCACGTCGGAGTACCAAGAGACCCAGTACTTC. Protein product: CASTSEYQETQYF.

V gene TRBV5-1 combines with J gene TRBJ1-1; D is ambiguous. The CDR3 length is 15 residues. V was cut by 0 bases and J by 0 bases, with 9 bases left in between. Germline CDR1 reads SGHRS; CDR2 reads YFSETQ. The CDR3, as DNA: TGCGCCAGCAGCTTGGGGAGCAATTTGAACACTGAAGCTTTCTTT. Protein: CASSLGSNLNTEAFF.

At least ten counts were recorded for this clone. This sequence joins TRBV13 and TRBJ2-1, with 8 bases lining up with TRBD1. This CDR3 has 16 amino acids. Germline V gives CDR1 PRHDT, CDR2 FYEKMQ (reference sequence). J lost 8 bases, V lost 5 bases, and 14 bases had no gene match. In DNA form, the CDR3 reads TGTGCCAGCAGCCACGGGACAGGAGGTCGAGATGATGAGCAGTTCTTC. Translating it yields CASSHGTGGRDDEQFF.

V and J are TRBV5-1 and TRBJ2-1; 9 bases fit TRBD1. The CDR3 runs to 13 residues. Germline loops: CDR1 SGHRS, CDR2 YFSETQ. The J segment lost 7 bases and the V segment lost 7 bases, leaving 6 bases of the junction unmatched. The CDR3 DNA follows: TGCGCCAGCGGGGGACAGGGCAAGAATGAGCAGTTCTTC. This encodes CASGGQGKNEQFF.

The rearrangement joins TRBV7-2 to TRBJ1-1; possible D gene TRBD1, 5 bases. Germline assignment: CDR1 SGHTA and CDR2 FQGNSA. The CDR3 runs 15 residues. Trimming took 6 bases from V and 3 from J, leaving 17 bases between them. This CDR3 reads CASSSMGGDYTEAFF. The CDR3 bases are TGTGCCAGCAGTTCTATGGGGGGGGACTACACTGAAGCTTTCTTT.

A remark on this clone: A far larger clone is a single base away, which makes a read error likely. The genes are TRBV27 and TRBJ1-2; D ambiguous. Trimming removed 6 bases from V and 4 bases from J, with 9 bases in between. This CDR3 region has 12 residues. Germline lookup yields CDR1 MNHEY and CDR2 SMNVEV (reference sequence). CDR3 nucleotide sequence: TGTGCCAGCAGGGCCAGTGCCTATGGCTACACCTTC. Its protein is CASRASAYGYTF.

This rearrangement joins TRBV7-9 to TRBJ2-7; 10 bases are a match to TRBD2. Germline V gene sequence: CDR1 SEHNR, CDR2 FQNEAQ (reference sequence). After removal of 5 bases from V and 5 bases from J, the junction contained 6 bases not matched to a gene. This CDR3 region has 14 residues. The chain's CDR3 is CASSPPGLANEQYF. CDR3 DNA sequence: TGTGCCAGCAGCCCACCGGGACTAGCGAACGAGCAGTACTTC.

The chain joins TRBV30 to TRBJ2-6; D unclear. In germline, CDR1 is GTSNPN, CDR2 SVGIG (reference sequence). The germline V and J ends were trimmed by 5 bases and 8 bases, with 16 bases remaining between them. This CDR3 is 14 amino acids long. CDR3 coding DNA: TGTGCCTGGCGCTTACACGGCGGTACCAACGTCCTGACTTTC. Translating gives CAWRLHGGTNVLTF.

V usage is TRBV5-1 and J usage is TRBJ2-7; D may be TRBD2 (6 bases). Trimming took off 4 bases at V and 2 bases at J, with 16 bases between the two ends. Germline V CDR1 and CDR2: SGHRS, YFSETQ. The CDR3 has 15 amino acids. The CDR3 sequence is CASSKTGTGTYEQYF. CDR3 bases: TGCGCCAGCAGCAAAACCGGGACTGGAACCTACGAGCAGTACTTC.

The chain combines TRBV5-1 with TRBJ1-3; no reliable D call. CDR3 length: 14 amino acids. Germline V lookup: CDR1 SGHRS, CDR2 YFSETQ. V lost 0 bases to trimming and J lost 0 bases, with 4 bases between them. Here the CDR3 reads CASSLGLSGNTIYF. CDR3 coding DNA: TGCGCCAGCAGCTTGGGACTCTCTGGAAACACCATATATTTT. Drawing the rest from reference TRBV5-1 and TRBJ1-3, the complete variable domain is KAGVTQTPRYLIKTRGQQVTLSCSPISGHRSVSWYQQTPGQGLQFLFEYFSETQRNKGNFPGRFSGRQFSNSRSEMNVSTLELGDSALYLCASSLGLSGNTIYFGEGSWLTVV.

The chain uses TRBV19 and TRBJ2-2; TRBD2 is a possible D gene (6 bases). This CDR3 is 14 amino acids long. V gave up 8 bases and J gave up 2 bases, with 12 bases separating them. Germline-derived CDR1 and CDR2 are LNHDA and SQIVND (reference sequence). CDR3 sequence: CASSWGVNTGELFF. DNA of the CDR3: TGTGCCAGTTCCTGGGGGGTAAACACCGGGGAGCTGTTTTTT. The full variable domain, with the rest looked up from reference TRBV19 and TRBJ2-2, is DGGITQSPKYLFRKEGQNVTLSCEQNLNHDAMYWYRQDPGQGLRLIYYSQIVNDFQKGDIAEGYSVSREKKESFPLTVTSAQKNPTAFYLCASSWGVNTGELFFGEGSRLTVL.

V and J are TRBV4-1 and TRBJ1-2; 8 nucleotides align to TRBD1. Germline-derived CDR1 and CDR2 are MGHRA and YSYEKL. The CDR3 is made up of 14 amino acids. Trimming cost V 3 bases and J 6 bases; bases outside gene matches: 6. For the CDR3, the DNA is TGCGCCAGCAGCCACCCAGGGGGCTCGGATGGCTACACCTTC. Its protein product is CASSHPGGSDGYTF.

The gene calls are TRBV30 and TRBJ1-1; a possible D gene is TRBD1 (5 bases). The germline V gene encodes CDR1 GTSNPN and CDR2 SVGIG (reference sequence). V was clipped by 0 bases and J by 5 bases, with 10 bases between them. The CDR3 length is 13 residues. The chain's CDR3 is CAWSVQEGTEAFF. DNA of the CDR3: TGTGCCTGGAGTGTACAGGAAGGGACTGAAGCTTTCTTT. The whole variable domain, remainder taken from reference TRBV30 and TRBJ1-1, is SQTIHQWPATLVQPVGSPLSLECTVEGTSNPNLYWYRQAAGRGLQLLFYSVGIGQISSEVPQNLSASRPQDRQFILSSKKLLLSDSGFYLCAWSVQEGTEAFFGQGTRLTVV.

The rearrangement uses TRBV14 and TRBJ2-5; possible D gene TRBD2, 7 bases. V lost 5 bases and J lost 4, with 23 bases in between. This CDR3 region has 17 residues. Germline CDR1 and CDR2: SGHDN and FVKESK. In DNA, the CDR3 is TGTGCCAGCAGCGTACGAGTTTTGGGGGGGCCGGGAGAGACCCAGTACTTC. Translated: CASSVRVLGGPGETQYF.

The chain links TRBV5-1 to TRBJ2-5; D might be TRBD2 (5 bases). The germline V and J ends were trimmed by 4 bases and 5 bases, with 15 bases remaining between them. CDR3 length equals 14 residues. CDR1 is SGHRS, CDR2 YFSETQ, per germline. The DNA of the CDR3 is TGCGCCAGCAGCCAACCGGGAATTCAGGAGACCCAGTACTTC. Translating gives CASSQPGIQETQYF.

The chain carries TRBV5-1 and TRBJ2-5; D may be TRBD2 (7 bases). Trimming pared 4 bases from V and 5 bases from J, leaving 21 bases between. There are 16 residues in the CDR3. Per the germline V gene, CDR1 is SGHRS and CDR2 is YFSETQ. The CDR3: CASSPQVLRGAETQYF. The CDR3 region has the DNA TGCGCCAGCAGCCCCCAAGTATTACGGGGGGCGGAGACCCAGTACTTC.

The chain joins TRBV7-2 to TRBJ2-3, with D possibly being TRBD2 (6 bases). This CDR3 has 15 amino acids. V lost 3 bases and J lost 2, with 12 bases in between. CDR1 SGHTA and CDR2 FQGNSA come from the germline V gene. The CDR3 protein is CASSLRDFNTDTQYF. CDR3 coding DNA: TGTGCCAGCAGCTTGAGGGACTTTAACACAGATACGCAGTATTTT.

The CDR3, as DNA: TGTGCCAGCAGGGGGACAATGAACACCGGGGAGCTGTTTTTT. It encodes CASRGTMNTGELFF. The gene calls are TRBV7-9 and TRBJ2-2, with D possibly TRBD1 on 6 matching bases. V lost 6 bases and J 1 base, leaving 9 bases between the germline ends. The CDR3 sequence is 14 residues long. The germline gives CDR1 SEHNR, CDR2 FQNEAQ (reference sequence).

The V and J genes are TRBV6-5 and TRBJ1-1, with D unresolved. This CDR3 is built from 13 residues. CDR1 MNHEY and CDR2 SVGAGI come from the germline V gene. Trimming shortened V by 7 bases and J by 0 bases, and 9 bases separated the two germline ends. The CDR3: CASTGEMNTEAFF. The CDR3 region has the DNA TGTGCCAGCACCGGTGAGATGAACACTGAAGCTTTCTTT.

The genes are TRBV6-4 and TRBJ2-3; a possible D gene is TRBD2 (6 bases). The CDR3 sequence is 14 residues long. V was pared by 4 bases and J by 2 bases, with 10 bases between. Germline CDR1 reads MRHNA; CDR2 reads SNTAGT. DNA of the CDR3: TGTGCCAGCAGTGGCGGGACGACCACAGATACGCAGTATTTT. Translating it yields CASSGGTTTDTQYF.

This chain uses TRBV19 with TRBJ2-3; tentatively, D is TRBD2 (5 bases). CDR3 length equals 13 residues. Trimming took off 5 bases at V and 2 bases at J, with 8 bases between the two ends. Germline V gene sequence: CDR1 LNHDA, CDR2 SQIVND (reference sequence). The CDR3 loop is CASSLRDTDTQYF. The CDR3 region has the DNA TGTGCCAGTAGTCTCCGGGACACAGATACGCAGTATTTT.